These T cell receptor beta chains were read from a single sample in a study of cytomegalovirus exposure and HLA in healthy donors. Assay used: immunoSEQ multiplex PCR; TCRdb lists only in-frame clones, some missing. Here the sample spans approximately 140,000 clones, over 60% being singletons. Sequences were obtained from PBMCs. These receptors were obtained from a woman between 18 and 29 years old in good health and CMV-seronegative. The CDR3 runs from the conserved cysteine through the conserved F or W. A D gene is named only where the DNA matches it firmly. Not all rows give a size; the values are once, few, many and, for expanded clones, a class.

NA,13,TRBJ2-7,NA,TRBV19,CASSPSRLGEQYF,TGTGCCAGTAGTCCGAGCCGCCTTGGCGAGCAGTACTTC
once,11,TRBJ2-7,NA,TRBV10-1,CASSSGKEQYF,TGCGCCAGCAGTTCCGGGAAGGAGCAGTACTTC
few,15,TRBJ1-5,NA,TRBV11-2,CASSLDLAGNQPQHF,TGTGCCAGCAGCTTAGATCTCGCGGGGAATCAGCCCCAGCATTTT
NA,17,TRBJ1-5,TRBD1,TRBV10-3,CASKKGQGEGGNQPQHF,TGTGCCAGTAAAAAGGGACAGGGGGAAGGAGGCAATCAGCCCCAGCATTTT
NA,18,TRBJ1-5,TRBD1,TRBV2,CASRFPGQGRGGNQPQHF,TGTGCCAGCAGATTTCCGGGACAGGGCCGCGGGGGCAATCAGCCCCAGCATTTT
NA,17,TRBJ1-1,TRBD1,TRBV29-1,CSVPAGILGQANTEAFF,TGCAGCGTCCCTGCGGGGATTTTGGGACAGGCGAACACTGAAGCTTTCTTT
NA,14,TRBJ2-5,NA,TRBV11-2,CASSPRDIQETQYF,TGTGCCAGCAGCCCCCGGGACATCCAAGAGACCCAGTACTTC
once,17,TRBJ2-3,TRBD2,TRBV9,CASGEPSGSGTTDTQYF,TGTGCCAGCGGGGAACCTAGCGGGAGTGGGACCACAGATACGCAGTATTTT
NA,14,TRBJ1-2,NA,TRBV19,CASSIQGNEYGYTF,TGTGCCAGTAGTATACAGGGGAATGAGTATGGCTACACCTTC
NA,15,TRBJ2-1,NA,TRBV7-8,CASSLGQGGLNEQFF,TGTGCCAGCAGCTTAGGACAGGGAGGACTCAATGAGCAGTTCTTC
NA,15,TRBJ2-3,TRBD1,TRBV10-1,CASSGGRGHTDTQYF,TGCGCCAGCAGTGGAGGCAGGGGGCACACAGATACGCAGTATTTT
NA,15,TRBJ1-1,NA,TRBV6-1,CASSAGVSLGTEAFF,TGTGCCAGCAGCGCGGGCGTGAGCCTGGGCACTGAAGCTTTCTTT
NA,16,TRBJ1-4,TRBD1,TRBV5-5,CASSQDLGQGFEKLFF,TGCGCCAGCAGCCAAGATCTGGGACAGGGATTTGAAAAACTGTTTTTT
NA,12,TRBJ1-5,NA,TRBV4-1,CASSTLRGPQHF,TGCGCCAGCAGCACATTGCGGGGGCCCCAGCATTTT
NA,13,TRBJ2-1,TRBD2,TRBV7-9,CAISGREYNEQFF,TGTGCTATCAGCGGGAGAGAGTACAATGAGCAGTTCTTC
NA,13,TRBJ2-1,NA,TRBV11-3,CASSLNRHNEQFF,TGTGCCAGCAGCTTAAACAGACACAATGAGCAGTTCTTC
NA,13,TRBJ1-1,NA,TRBV5-1,CASSSRENTEAFF,TGCGCCAGCAGCTCCCGGGAGAACACTGAAGCTTTCTTT
NA,15,TRBJ2-2,NA,TRBV9,CASRGTEGNTGELFF,TGTGCCAGCAGGGGCACCGAGGGGAACACCGGGGAGCTGTTTTTT
NA,12,TRBJ1-1,TRBD1,TRBV29-1,CSGGQGNTEAFF,TGCAGCGGGGGACAGGGGAACACTGAAGCTTTCTTT
NA,15,TRBJ2-7,NA,TRBV5-4,CASSLRSMGPYEQYF,TGTGCCAGCAGCCTCCGGTCCATGGGCCCCTACGAGCAGTACTTC
NA,14,TRBJ2-4,TRBD2,TRBV10-1,CASSTSGRETIQYF,TGCGCCAGCAGTACCTCGGGGCGGGAGACCATTCAGTACTTC
NA,16,TRBJ2-2,NA,TRBV6-5,CASSYTGRAGAGELFF,TGTGCCAGCAGTTACACCGGGCGAGCGGGCGCCGGGGAGCTGTTTTTT
NA,12,TRBJ1-5,NA,TRBV7-8,CASSLSYQPQHF,TGTGCCAGCAGCTTATCGTATCAGCCCCAGCATTTT
NA,17,TRBJ2-3,TRBD2,TRBV5-1,CASSLVIAGGMTDTQYF,TGCGCCAGCAGCTTGGTGATAGCGGGGGGGATGACAGATACGCAGTATTTT
NA,14,TRBJ2-3,NA,TRBV18,CASSRSPSTDTQYF,TGTGCCAGCTCACGTTCCCCTAGCACAGATACGCAGTATTTT
NA,16,TRBJ2-1,TRBD2,TRBV10-1,CASSEGTSGRLNEQFF,TGCGCCAGCAGTGAGGGGACTAGCGGGAGGCTCAATGAGCAGTTCTTC
NA,15,TRBJ1-6,TRBD1,TRBV5-6,CASSLRQGRNSPLHF,TGTGCCAGCAGCTTGCGACAGGGACGCAATTCACCCCTCCACTTT
NA,14,TRBJ2-7,TRBD1,TRBV11-1,CASSRRTGLYEQYF,TGTGCCAGCAGCAGGAGGACAGGGCTCTACGAGCAGTACTTC
NA,15,TRBJ1-2,NA,TRBV5-1,CASSLGGQQPYGYTF,TGTGCCAGCAGCTTGGGGGGGCAGCAGCCCTATGGCTACACCTTC
NA,16,TRBJ2-2,TRBD1,TRBV28,CASSLQGAIETGELFF,TGTGCCAGCAGTTTACAGGGGGCAATTGAGACCGGGGAGCTGTTTTTT
NA,14,TRBJ2-3,NA,TRBV9,CASSPSFSTDTQYF,TGTGCCAGCAGCCCTAGCTTTTCCACAGATACGCAGTATTTT
few,17,TRBJ1-1,TRBD1,TRBV28,CASSSDEGGTGGTEAFF,TGTGCCAGCAGTTCCGATGAGGGAGGGACAGGGGGGACTGAAGCTTTCTTT